The source of this T cell receptor beta chain is a study of T cells in localized non-small cell lung cancer. Study-wide results and caveats: Adjacent uninvolved lung tissue had the highest T cell clonality, exceeding tumor. Within adjacent lung there appeared a median around 57 of the top 100 tumor clones. Without multi-region sequencing, intratumor heterogeneity could not be excluded.

The assay was immunoSEQ multiplex PCR, and TCRdb's table has in-frame clones only and misses some. Seen here are around 35,000 clones, around 90% observed once, and the top ten hold 6.5% to 9%. CDR1 and CDR2 (germline): LNHNV, YYDKDF (reference sequence). V gave up 8 bases and J gave up 4 bases; unmatched junction bases: 0. CDR3 length: 11 residues. Of note for this clone: Its antigen is as yet unknown.

This specimen consisted of peripheral blood, obtained before any cancer treatment. This chain joins TRBV15 and TRBJ1-2, with TRBD1 identical over 8 bases. This clonotype was sampled from a woman aged 35-75 years with stage I lung adenocarcinoma. CDR3 nucleotide sequence: TGTGCCACCGGGACAGGCTATGGCTACACCTTC. Its translation: CATGTGYGYTF.